These 27 T cell receptor beta chains share one sample of origin, sequenced in a study of CD8+ T cells in alopecia areata (dated by TCRdb to 2017 to 2018). Libraries were made using the immunoSEQ multiplex PCR assay. RNA was extracted from all samples and reverse transcribed into cDNA, which served as template for TCR sequencing. In its TCRdb copy, this immuneACCESS table keeps in-frame sequences only and misses some clones. Where compared with another copy, unresolved V genes explain less than half of these, and the others have no known cause. Present in this sample are 220,000 or so clones, 57% of which were seen just once. The ten largest clones represent around 0.46% of the sample. Explained via the paper, the time point label denotes: baseline before oral tofacitinib. Specimen: CD4+ T cells sorted from blood, collected at week 0. These receptors were obtained from a human donor with alopecia areata.

V gene TRBV7-9 combines with J gene TRBJ2-7; D is undetermined. Germline V gene sequence: CDR1 SEHNR, CDR2 FQNEAQ (reference sequence). Trimming cost V 5 bases and J 2 bases, with 7 bases left between them. There are 12 residues in the CDR3. This chain's CDR3 is CASSPRAYEQYF. DNA of the CDR3: TGTGCCAGCAGCCCCCGGGCCTACGAGCAGTACTTC.

Many counts were recorded for this clone. The rearrangement links TRBV5-1 to TRBJ2-3; D not certain. CDR3 length: 15 amino acids. Germline loops: CDR1 SGHRS, CDR2 YFSETQ. Trimming removed 3 bases at V and 0 bases at J, with 11 bases between. The CDR3 loop is CASSSVAASTDTQYF. CDR3 bases: TGCGCCAGCAGCTCGGTCGCGGCTAGCACAGATACGCAGTATTTT. The whole variable domain, remainder taken from reference TRBV5-1 and TRBJ2-3, is KAGVTQTPRYLIKTRGQQVTLSCSPISGHRSVSWYQQTPGQGLQFLFEYFSETQRNKGNFPGRFSGRQFSNSRSEMNVSTLELGDSALYLCASSSVAASTDTQYFGPGTRLTVL.

There are a few counts of this clone. This chain joins TRBV29-1 and TRBJ1-2, with TRBD1 matching 10 bases. This CDR3 region has 16 residues. Trimming at V came to 6 bases and at J to 4 bases, leaving 14 bases not matched to a gene. CDR1 is SQVTM and CDR2 is ANQGSEA in the germline V gene. DNA of the CDR3: TGCAGCGTCGTGACAGGGGGCCTTCGAGGAATCTATGGCTACACCTTC. This gives the protein CSVVTGGLRGIYGYTF.

This clone has a handful of counts. The chain is built from TRBV7-8 and TRBJ2-6; D gene ambiguous. The V end was cut by 2 bases, the J end by 4 bases, with 12 bases between. The CDR3 consists of 16 residues. Germline CDR1 and CDR2: SGHVS and FQNEAQ. CDR3 sequence reads: CASSLSWGTGANVLTF. The CDR3 DNA is TGTGCCAGCAGCTTATCTTGGGGAACCGGGGCCAACGTCCTGACTTTC.

The chain carries TRBV4-2 and TRBJ1-5, with a tentative D call TRBD1 (6 bases). The V end lost 4 bases, the J end lost 5 bases, and 9 bases lay between the germline ends. The V gene's germline CDR1 is LGHNA and CDR2 YNFKEQ. CDR3 length: 13 residues. Written as DNA, the CDR3 is TGTGCCAGCAGCCGGGGGGGCGATCAGCCCCAGCATTTT. This translates into CASSRGGDQPQHF.

The chain is built from TRBV5-1 and TRBJ2-3, with 11 bases fitting TRBD1. Per the germline V gene, CDR1 is SGHRS and CDR2 is YFSETQ. The CDR3 has 15 residues. The V and J ends lost 4 bases and 5 bases, in that order; junction bases with no gene match: 6. This CDR3 reads CASSEGQGDRDTQYF. For the CDR3, the DNA is TGCGCCAGCAGCGAGGGACAGGGGGATCGAGATACGCAGTATTTT.

The CDR3 coding sequence is TGTGCCAGCAGCGGTCCGAGACAGGTCACTGAAGCTTTCTTT. This codes for CASSGPRQVTEAFF. This chain uses TRBV27 with TRBJ1-1, with D possibly being TRBD1 (6 bases). The V and J ends lost 6 bases and 4 bases respectively, with 15 bases between them. Germline V gene lookup returns CDR1 MNHEY and CDR2 SMNVEV (reference sequence). The CDR3 is 14 amino acids.

The genes are TRBV7-9 and TRBJ2-4; D remains unclear. This CDR3 comprises 14 residues. V was clipped by 1 base and J by 0 bases, with 4 bases between them. Per germline, CDR1 SEHNR and CDR2 FQNEAQ (reference sequence). CDR3 sequence (DNA): TGTGCCAGCAGCTTAGAATTAGCCAAAAACATTCAGTACTTC. It translates to CASSLELAKNIQYF. The full variable domain, completed using reference TRBV7-9 and TRBJ2-4, is DTGVSQNPRHKITKRGQNVTFRCDPISEHNRLYWYRQTLGQGPEFLTYFQNEAQLEKSRLLSDRFSAERPKGSFSTLEIQRTEQGDSAMYLCASSLELAKNIQYFGAGTRLSVL.

The rearrangement links TRBV5-6 to TRBJ2-7, with TRBD2 as a possible D gene (6 bases). V dropped 6 bases and J dropped 5 bases, with 21 bases sitting between them. This CDR3 has 15 amino acids. Per germline, CDR1 SGHDT and CDR2 YYEEEE. The CDR3 DNA is TGTGCCAGCATCCCCGAGGGCAGGGCGGGAAACGAGCAGTACTTC. It codes for CASIPEGRAGNEQYF. Based on the CDR3 plus reference TRBV5-6 and TRBJ2-7, the full variable domain is DAGVTQSPTHLIKTRGQQVTLRCSPKSGHDTVSWYQQALGQGPQFIFQYYEEEERQRGNFPDRFSGHQFPNYSSELNVNALLLGDSALYLCASIPEGRAGNEQYFGPGTRLTVT.

The CDR3, as DNA: TGTGCCTGGAGTGGATTGACAGGGGCCTCCTATAATTCACCCCTCCACTTT. Its translation is CAWSGLTGASYNSPLHF. The V call is TRBV30, the J call TRBJ1-6; 8 bases align to TRBD1. CDR1 and CDR2 from the germline V gene are GTSNPN and SVGIG (reference sequence). Trimming cost V 1 base and J 0 bases; bases outside gene matches: 5. This CDR3 contains 17 residues.

This clone appeared a few times. The chain couples TRBV12-1 to TRBJ2-7; the DNA was not used to check the table's D call, TRBD1. TRBV12-1 is noted as a pseudogene. The CDR3 totals 15 residues. CDR3 nucleotide sequence: TGTGCCAGCAGTTGCCCCCGGGACAGGGCCTACGAGCAGTACTTC. Encoded protein: CASSCPRDRAYEQYF.

The gene calls are TRBV7-8 and TRBJ2-7, with unresolved D. The CDR3 spans 15 residues. V lost 4 bases and J 4 bases, leaving 17 bases between the germline ends. Germline values: CDR1 SGHVS, CDR2 FQNEAQ. The CDR3 coding sequence is TGTGCCAGCAGCTCAACGTCCCCGATGATATACGAGCAGTACTTC. Its translation: CASSSTSPMIYEQYF.

V is TRBV25-1 and J is TRBJ1-1; no reliable D call. V was trimmed by 2 bases and J by 1 base, leaving 17 bases between them. CDR1 and CDR2 (germline): MGHDK, SYGVNS. The CDR3 runs 17 residues. The DNA of the CDR3 is TGTGCCAGCAGTGAACTTCACCTTAGTCGGTCGAACACTGAAGCTTTCTTT. It specifies CASSELHLSRSNTEAFF.

The V gene is TRBV29-1, the J gene TRBJ2-1; 7 bases line up with TRBD2. This CDR3 comprises 13 residues. The J segment lost 9 bases and the V segment lost 4 bases, leaving 9 bases of the junction unmatched. In germline, CDR1 is SQVTM, CDR2 ANQGSEA. This chain's CDR3 is CSVGGGRAGEQFF. The DNA of the CDR3 is TGCAGCGTTGGGGGTGGGAGGGCCGGTGAGCAGTTCTTC.

This sequence joins TRBV7-9 and TRBJ2-3, with TRBD2 matching over 10 bases. V dropped 3 bases and J dropped 11; count of bases not matched to a gene: 8. The CDR3 totals 14 residues. Germline V gives CDR1 SEHNR, CDR2 FQNEAQ (reference sequence). The CDR3, as DNA: TGTGCCAGCAGCTTCGGACTAGCGGAGCGGAAGCAGTATTTT. Residues: CASSFGLAERKQYF.

This chain uses TRBV11-2 with TRBJ2-7, with TRBD2 as a possible D gene (6 bases). Germline-derived CDR1 and CDR2 are SGHAT and FQNNGV. The V and J ends lost 5 bases and 4 bases respectively, with 15 bases between them. The CDR3 extends over 14 amino acids. The CDR3: CASSPVGGLYEQYF. The CDR3 nucleotides read TGTGCCAGCAGCCCGGTGGGGGGTCTTTACGAGCAGTACTTC. The whole variable domain, remainder taken from reference TRBV11-2 and TRBJ2-7, is EAGVAQSPRYKIIEKRQSVAFWCNPISGHATLYWYQQILGQGPKLLIQFQNNGVVDDSQLPKDRFSAERLKGVDSTLKIQPAKLEDSAVYLCASSPVGGLYEQYFGPGTRLTVT.

Concerning this clone: Other nucleotide sequences in the sample specify the same CDR3. The V call is TRBV30, the J call TRBJ2-4; D is perhaps TRBD1 (6 bases). Trimming left V 5 bases short and J 5 bases short, with 10 bases between. Germline V gene lookup returns CDR1 GTSNPN and CDR2 SVGIG (reference sequence). CDR3 length: 12 residues. CDR3 protein: CAWGRGENIQYF. Written as DNA, the CDR3 is TGTGCCTGGGGCAGGGGAGAAAACATTCAGTACTTC.

The genes are TRBV30 and TRBJ2-7; 15 bases align to TRBD2. With V trimmed by 1 base and J by 0 bases, 4 bases remained unmatched. CDR3 length equals 17 residues. Germline CDR1 reads GTSNPN; CDR2 reads SVGIG (reference sequence). CDR3 in DNA: TGTGCCTGGAGTGCCGGGACTAGCGGGAGGTACTCCTACGAGCAGTACTTC. Translated: CAWSAGTSGRYSYEQYF.

The CDR3 spells CASSQDKGLLPYEQYF. CDR3 coding DNA: TGTGCCAGCAGCCAAGATAAAGGACTTCTTCCCTACGAGCAGTACTTC. V gene TRBV4-2 combines with J gene TRBJ2-7; D is possibly TRBD2 (5 bases). The ends were cut back, 0 bases at V and 2 bases at J, with 14 bases in the middle. The CDR3 runs to 16 residues. Germline CDR1 reads LGHNA; CDR2 reads YNFKEQ.

V is TRBV5-1 and J is TRBJ2-5; D call uncertain. The CDR3 runs to 14 residues. Germline V lookup: CDR1 SGHRS, CDR2 YFSETQ. V was shortened by 3 bases and J by 2 bases, with 11 bases between the two germline ends. The CDR3 sequence: CASSSGGKQETQYF. The DNA of the CDR3 is TGCGCCAGCAGCTCAGGTGGGAAACAAGAGACCCAGTACTTC.

This chain connects TRBV7-8 to TRBJ1-2; no reliable D call. The CDR3 has 15 residues. Germline V gene lookup returns CDR1 SGHVS and CDR2 FQNEAQ. Trimming cost V 0 bases and J 4 bases, with 12 bases left between them. CDR3 region: CASSLAGSDIYGYTF. The DNA for the CDR3 is TGTGCCAGCAGCTTAGCAGGCAGCGATATCTATGGCTACACCTTC.

Details on this clone: Different DNA sequences within this sample yield the same CDR3. The gene calls are TRBV6-6 and TRBJ1-2, with D hard to call. Trimming removed 0 bases at V and 6 bases at J, with 8 bases between. Germline loops: CDR1 MNHNY, CDR2 SVGAGI (reference sequence). CDR3 length: 13 residues. The chain's CDR3 is CASSYSLRDGYTF. CDR3 in DNA: TGTGCCAGCAGTTACTCCCTCCGGGATGGCTACACCTTC.

CDR3 bases: TGTGCCAGCAGTGAAGCGCGGACAGGGAGTCAGCCCCAGCATTTT. Amino acid sequence: CASSEARTGSQPQHF. The chain uses TRBV2 and TRBJ1-5, with 8 bases lining up with TRBD1. Germline CDR1 reads SNHLY; CDR2 reads FYNNEI. Trimming cost V 0 bases and J 6 bases; bases outside gene matches: 4. This CDR3 has 15 amino acids.

The rearrangement uses TRBV30 and TRBJ2-1; 8 bases map to TRBD2. V shed 4 bases and J 9 bases; nucleotides not matched to a gene: 14. Germline V CDR1 and CDR2: GTSNPN, SVGIG (reference sequence). This CDR3 region has 15 residues. The CDR3 coding sequence is TGTGCCTGGAACTTCGTAGGCGGGAGGTCCAGTGAGCAGTTCTTC. It yields the protein CAWNFVGGRSSEQFF.

This sequence joins TRBV27 and TRBJ1-5; 8 bases align to TRBD1. Unmatched junction bases numbered 4, after V lost 6 bases and J lost 6 bases. The germline gives CDR1 MNHEY, CDR2 SMNVEV (reference sequence). The CDR3 has 13 residues. CDR3 residues: CASRAGGSQPQHF. CDR3 nucleotide sequence: TGTGCCAGCAGGGCAGGGGGCAGTCAGCCCCAGCATTTT.

This clone was found once. This sequence joins TRBV29-1 and TRBJ2-6, with 8 nucleotides matching TRBD1. There are 15 residues in the CDR3. The V segment lost 7 bases and the J segment 0 bases; nucleotides outside the gene matches: 5. Germline-derived CDR1 and CDR2 are SQVTM and ANQGSEA. CDR3 protein: CSAGQGHSGANVLTF. In DNA form, the CDR3 reads TGCAGCGCAGGACAGGGCCACTCTGGGGCCAACGTCCTGACTTTC.

The V gene is TRBV30, the J gene TRBJ1-1; no definite D call. Per germline, CDR1 GTSNPN and CDR2 SVGIG (reference sequence). The V gene lost 2 bases and the J gene lost 7 bases, with 5 bases spanning the gap. CDR3 length: 10 residues. This CDR3 reads CAWSNIEAFF. The DNA of the CDR3 is TGTGCCTGGAGTAATATTGAAGCTTTCTTT.